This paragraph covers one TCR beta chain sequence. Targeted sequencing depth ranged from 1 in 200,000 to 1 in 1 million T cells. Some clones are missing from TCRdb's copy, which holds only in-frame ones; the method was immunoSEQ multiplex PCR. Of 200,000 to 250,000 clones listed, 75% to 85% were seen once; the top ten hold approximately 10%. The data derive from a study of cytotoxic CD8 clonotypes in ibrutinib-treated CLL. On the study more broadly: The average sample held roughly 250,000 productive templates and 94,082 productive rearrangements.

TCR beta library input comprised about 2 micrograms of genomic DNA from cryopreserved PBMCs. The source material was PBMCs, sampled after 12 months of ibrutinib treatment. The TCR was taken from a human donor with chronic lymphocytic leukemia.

CDR3 region: CASSLAIGTPSTDTQYF. The CDR3 DNA is TGTGCCAGCAGCTTGGCAATCGGGACACCTAGCACAGATACGCAGTATTTT. This sequence joins TRBV5-4 and TRBJ2-3; D possibly corresponds to TRBD1 (6 bases). Trimming removed 0 bases from V and 0 bases from J, with 14 bases in between. CDR3 size: 17 residues. Looked up from germline, CDR1 is SGHNT and CDR2 is YYREEE (reference sequence).